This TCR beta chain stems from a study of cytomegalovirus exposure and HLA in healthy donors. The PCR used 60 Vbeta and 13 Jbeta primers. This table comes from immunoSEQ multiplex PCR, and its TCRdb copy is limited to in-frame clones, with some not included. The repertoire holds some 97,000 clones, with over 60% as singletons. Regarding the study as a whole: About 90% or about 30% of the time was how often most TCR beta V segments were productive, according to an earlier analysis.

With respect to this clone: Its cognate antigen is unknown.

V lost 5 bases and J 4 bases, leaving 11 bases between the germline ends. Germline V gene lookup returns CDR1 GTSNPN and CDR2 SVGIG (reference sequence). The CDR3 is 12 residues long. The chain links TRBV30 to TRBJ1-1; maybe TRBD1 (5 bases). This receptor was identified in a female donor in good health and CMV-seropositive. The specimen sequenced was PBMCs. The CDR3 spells CAWGGGGTEAFF. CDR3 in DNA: TGTGCCTGGGGCGGGGGGGGCACTGAAGCTTTCTTT.